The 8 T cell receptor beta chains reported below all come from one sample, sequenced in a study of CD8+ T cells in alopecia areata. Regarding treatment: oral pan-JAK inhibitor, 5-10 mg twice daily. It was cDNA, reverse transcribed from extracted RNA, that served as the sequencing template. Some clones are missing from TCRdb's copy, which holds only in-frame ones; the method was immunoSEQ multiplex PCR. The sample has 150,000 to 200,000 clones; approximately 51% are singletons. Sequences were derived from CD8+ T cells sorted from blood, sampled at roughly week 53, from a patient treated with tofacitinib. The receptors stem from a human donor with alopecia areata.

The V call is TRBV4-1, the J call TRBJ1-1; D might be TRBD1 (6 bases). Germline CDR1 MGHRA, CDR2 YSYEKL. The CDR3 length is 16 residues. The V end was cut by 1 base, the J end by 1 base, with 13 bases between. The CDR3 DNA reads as TGCGCCAGCAGCCAAGGGACAGAGGGTGCGAACACTGAAGCTTTCTTT. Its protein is CASSQGTEGANTEAFF.

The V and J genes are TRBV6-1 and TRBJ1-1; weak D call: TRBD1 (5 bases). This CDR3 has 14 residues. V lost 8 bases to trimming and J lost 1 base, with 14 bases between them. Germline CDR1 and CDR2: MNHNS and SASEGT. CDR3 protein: CASSRGDGNTEAFF. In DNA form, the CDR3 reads TGTGCCAGCTCTAGAGGGGACGGGAACACTGAAGCTTTCTTT.

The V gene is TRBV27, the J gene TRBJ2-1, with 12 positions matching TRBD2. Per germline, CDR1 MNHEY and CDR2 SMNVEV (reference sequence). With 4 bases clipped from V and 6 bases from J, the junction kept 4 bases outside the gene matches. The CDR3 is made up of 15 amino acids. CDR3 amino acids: CASSSSGGAGNEQFF. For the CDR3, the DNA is TGTGCCAGCAGTTCTAGCGGGGGGGCCGGCAATGAGCAGTTCTTC.

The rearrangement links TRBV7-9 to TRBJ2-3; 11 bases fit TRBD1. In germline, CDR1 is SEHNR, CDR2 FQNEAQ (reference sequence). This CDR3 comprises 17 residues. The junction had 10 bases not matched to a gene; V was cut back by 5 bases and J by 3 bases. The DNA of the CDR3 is TGTGCCAGCAGCCCTCTTCCCGGGACAGGGGGGACAGATACGCAGTATTTT. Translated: CASSPLPGTGGTDTQYF.

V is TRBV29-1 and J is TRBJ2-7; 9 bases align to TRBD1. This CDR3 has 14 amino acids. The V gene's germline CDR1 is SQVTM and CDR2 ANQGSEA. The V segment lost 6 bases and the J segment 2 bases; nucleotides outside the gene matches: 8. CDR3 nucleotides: TGCAGCGTCATGGGCGGACAGGGGCCCTACGAGCAGTACTTC. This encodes CSVMGGQGPYEQYF.

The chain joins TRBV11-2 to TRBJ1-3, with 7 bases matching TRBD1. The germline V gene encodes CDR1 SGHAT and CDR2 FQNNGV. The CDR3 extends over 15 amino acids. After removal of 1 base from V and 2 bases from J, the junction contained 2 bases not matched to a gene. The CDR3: CASSLVGTAGNTIYF. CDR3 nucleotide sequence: TGTGCCAGCAGCTTAGTCGGGACAGCTGGAAACACCATATATTTT. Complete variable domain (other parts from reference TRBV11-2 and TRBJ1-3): EAGVAQSPRYKIIEKRQSVAFWCNPISGHATLYWYQQILGQGPKLLIQFQNNGVVDDSQLPKDRFSAERLKGVDSTLKIQPAKLEDSAVYLCASSLVGTAGNTIYFGEGSWLTVV.

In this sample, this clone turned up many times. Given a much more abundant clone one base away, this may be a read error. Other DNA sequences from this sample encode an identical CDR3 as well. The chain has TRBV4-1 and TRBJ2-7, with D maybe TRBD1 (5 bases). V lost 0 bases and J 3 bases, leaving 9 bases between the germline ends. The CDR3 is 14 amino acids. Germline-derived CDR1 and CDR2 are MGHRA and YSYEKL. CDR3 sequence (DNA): TGCGCCAGCAGCCAAGATACCCAGGGCTACGAGCAGTACTTC. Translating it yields CASSQDTQGYEQYF.

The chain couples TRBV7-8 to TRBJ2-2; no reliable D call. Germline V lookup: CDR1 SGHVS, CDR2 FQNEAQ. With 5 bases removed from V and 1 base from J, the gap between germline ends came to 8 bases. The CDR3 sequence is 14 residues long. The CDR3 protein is CASSPFGNTGELFF. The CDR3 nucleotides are TGTGCCAGCAGCCCATTCGGGAACACCGGGGAGCTGTTTTTT. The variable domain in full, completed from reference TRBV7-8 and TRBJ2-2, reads GAGVSQSPRYKVAKRGQDVALRCDPISGHVSLFWYQQALGQGPEFLTYFQNEAQLDKSGLPSDRFFAERPEGSVSTLKIQRTQQEDSAVYLCASSPFGNTGELFFGEGSRLTVL.